Given below is one T cell receptor beta chain in context. Its target is not known. Clones were read by immunoSEQ multiplex PCR, and TCRdb kept only the in-frame ones, dropping some. This sample has fewer than 150,000 clones, with about nine tenths found just once. This entry is derived from a study of T cell responses to AZD1222 COVID-19 vaccine. Whole-study findings and limits: Reports say nearly half of spike-specific TCRs go after unmutated variant regions. Clonal diversity was possibly underestimated, and the donors were mostly white British, with more females. Receipt of two AZD1222 doses was followed by a rise in Spike-specific TCR breadth and depth. Repertoire collection took place solely once the T cell response had peaked.

The CDR3 contains 15 residues. Trimming cost V 4 bases and J 1 base, with 13 bases left between them. Germline assignment: CDR1 SGHTA and CDR2 FQGNSA. This receptor was identified in an adult in good health. The material sequenced was peripheral blood, taken on day 0 of AZD1222 vaccination. The chain carries TRBV7-2 and TRBJ1-2; the D is unclear. In DNA form, the CDR3 reads TGTGCCAGCAGCTCTCTGGGTTCGATTAACTATGGCTACACCTTC. Translation: CASSSLGSINYGYTF.